The 25 T cell receptor beta chains below all came from one sample that was sequenced in a study of blood T cell repertoires in COVID-19 (TCRdb year 2020). Libraries were made using the immunoSEQ multiplex PCR assay. This is the immuneACCESS table as TCRdb keeps it, with only in-frame sequences that have V and J called. A part of the clones is gone; compared with another copy, unresolved V genes explain less than half, and the rest is unexplained. Present in this sample are around 280,000 clones, about 90% of which were seen just once. 1.7% of the sample rests with the top ten. The material sequenced was PBMCs or T cells enriched from blood (not recorded which). These receptors were collected from a woman between 18 and 29 years old with acute COVID-19.

The chain recombines TRBV11-3 with TRBJ2-2; D unclear. Trimming removed 5 bases from V and 2 bases from J, with 3 bases in between. CDR1 SGHNT and CDR2 YENEEA come from the germline V gene. The CDR3 has 12 residues. This CDR3 reads CASSQNTGELFF. The CDR3 DNA follows: TGTGCCAGCAGCCAAAACACCGGGGAGCTGTTTTTT.

The V gene is TRBV6-2 or TRBV6-3, the J gene TRBJ2-1; 7 bases align to TRBD1. V shed 2 bases, J shed 6 bases, and the junction held 10 bases outside the gene matches. Germline values: CDR1 MNHEY, CDR2 SVGEGT. There are 16 residues in the CDR3. DNA of the CDR3: TGTGCCAGCAGTTACCGAATGACGACAGGGCTCAATGAGCAGTTCTTC. It yields the protein CASSYRMTTGLNEQFF.

This clone was counted between two and nine times. The J gene is TRBJ1-5, the V gene TRBV6-6; D is undetermined. The CDR3 is 12 residues long. From germline, CDR1 is MNHNY and CDR2 SVGAGI (reference sequence). The V and J ends lost 8 bases and 7 bases respectively, with 12 bases between them. CDR3 sequence reads: CASHSSYQPQHF. CDR3 sequence (DNA): TGTGCCAGCCACAGTTCCTACCAGCCCCAGCATTTT.

This CDR3 reads CASRRLAGETGFYEQYF. The DNA for the CDR3 is TGCGCCAGCAGAAGACTAGCGGGAGAGACCGGGTTCTACGAGCAGTACTTC. The chain couples TRBV10-2 to TRBJ2-7; TRBD2 matches at 12 bases. CDR1 and CDR2 (germline): WSHSY, SAAADI. The CDR3 spans 17 residues. V lost 6 bases, J lost 3 bases, and 12 bases stayed unmatched.

The V gene is TRBV19, the J gene TRBJ2-1; 7 bases fit TRBD1. The germline CDR1 and CDR2 sequences are LNHDA and SQIVND (reference sequence). The CDR3 totals 15 residues. The V and J ends lost 5 bases and 0 bases, in that order; junction bases with no gene match: 4. The CDR3 region is CASSPWDSSYNEQFF. CDR3 bases: TGTGCCAGTAGTCCTTGGGACAGCTCCTACAATGAGCAGTTCTTC.

As concerns this clone: This sample also contains other DNA sequences that code for the same CDR3. J is TRBJ2-1 and V is TRBV28, with 8 nucleotides matching TRBD2. Unmatched junction bases numbered 2, after V lost 3 bases and J lost 4 bases. The CDR3 has 14 residues. Germline values: CDR1 MDHEN, CDR2 SYDVKM. The CDR3 here is CASSFGGGYNEQFF. CDR3 bases: TGTGCCAGCAGTTTTGGCGGGGGGTACAATGAGCAGTTCTTC.

CDR3 sequence: CASSHIVSSYNEQFF. The CDR3 coding sequence is TGCGCCAGCAGCCACATCGTGAGCTCCTACAATGAGCAGTTCTTC. The genes are TRBV4-1 and TRBJ2-1; D unresolved. This CDR3 contains 15 residues. Trimming stripped 3 bases from V and 0 bases from J, with 9 bases between. Germline lookup yields CDR1 MGHRA and CDR2 YSYEKL.

This chain uses TRBV11-3 with TRBJ2-1; D unresolved. V was trimmed by 5 bases and J by 13 bases, leaving 15 bases between them. Germline CDR1 SGHNT, CDR2 YENEEA. The CDR3 has 12 amino acids. This chain's CDR3 is CASSGSVAQQFF. The CDR3 DNA follows: TGTGCCAGCAGCGGTTCAGTAGCCCAACAGTTCTTC.

V gene TRBV10-3 combines with J gene TRBJ1-6; D gene uncertain. CDR1 is ENHRY and CDR2 is SYGVKD in the germline V gene. The CDR3 is made up of 14 amino acids. Trimming removed 4 bases at V and 8 bases at J, with 12 bases between. The CDR3 spells CAISARQTDSPLHF. As DNA, the CDR3 is TGTGCCATCAGTGCGCGGCAGACGGATTCACCCCTCCACTTT.

The chain recombines TRBV27 with TRBJ2-7; 8 bases are shared with TRBD2. The CDR3 is 16 amino acids. Germline V gives CDR1 MNHEY, CDR2 SMNVEV (reference sequence). The trim removed 1 base at V and 2 bases at J, leaving 7 bases unmatched. The CDR3 here is CASSLLGGLGAYEQYF. In DNA, the CDR3 is TGTGCCAGCAGTTTATTGGGGGGACTAGGGGCCTACGAGCAGTACTTC.

The J gene is TRBJ1-1, the V gene TRBV29-1, with TRBD1 matching 8 bases. Germline CDR1 is SQVTM and CDR2 is ANQGSEA. CDR3 length: 14 residues. V shed 6 bases and J 1 base; nucleotides not matched to a gene: 7. The CDR3 sequence is CSVRQDRANTEAFF. For the CDR3, the DNA is TGCAGCGTCCGACAGGACAGGGCGAACACTGAAGCTTTCTTT.

This sequence joins TRBV28 and TRBJ1-2; TRBD1 agrees at 9 bases. The length of the CDR3 is 18 residues. CDR1 and CDR2 from the germline V gene are MDHEN and SYDVKM. V shed 6 bases, J shed 3 bases, and the junction held 17 bases outside the gene matches. The CDR3 spells CASRTPRGDRAQDYGYTF. CDR3 DNA sequence: TGTGCCAGCAGAACCCCGCGCGGGGACAGGGCTCAAGACTATGGCTACACCTTC.

V is TRBV11-2 and J is TRBJ2-3; D is unresolved. Trimming pared 5 bases from V and 4 bases from J, leaving 10 bases between. From germline, CDR1 is SGHAT and CDR2 FQNNGV. The CDR3 totals 13 residues. CDR3 residues: CASSLKFADTQYF. Written as DNA, the CDR3 is TGTGCCAGCAGCCTAAAATTTGCAGATACGCAGTATTTT.

The V gene is TRBV27, the J gene TRBJ2-7; D perhaps matches TRBD2 (5 bases). This CDR3 is 15 amino acids long. Trimming cost V 0 bases and J 2 bases, with 11 bases left between them. Germline assignment: CDR1 MNHEY and CDR2 SMNVEV (reference sequence). The chain's CDR3 is CASSLSPSQTYEQYF. For the CDR3, the DNA is TGTGCCAGCAGTTTATCGCCTAGCCAAACCTACGAGCAGTACTTC.

The chain recombines TRBV30 with TRBJ2-1; maybe TRBD1 (5 bases). V lost 6 bases to trimming and J lost 6 bases, with 9 bases between them. Germline V lookup: CDR1 GTSNPN, CDR2 SVGIG (reference sequence). The CDR3 runs to 11 residues. CDR3 loop: CACTRVNEQFF. The DNA of the CDR3 is TGTGCCTGCACCAGGGTCAATGAGCAGTTCTTC. Full variable domain (outside the CDR3, taken from reference TRBV30 and TRBJ2-1): SQTIHQWPATLVQPVGSPLSLECTVEGTSNPNLYWYRQAAGRGLQLLFYSVGIGQISSEVPQNLSASRPQDRQFILSSKKLLLSDSGFYLCACTRVNEQFFGPGTRLTVL.

The CDR3 DNA sequence: TGCGCCAGCAGCCCCCCATTAGCGGGGGGCTCCTACGAGCAGTACTTC. Translation: CASSPPLAGGSYEQYF. The chain is built from TRBV5-1 and TRBJ2-7, with 10 nucleotides matching TRBD2. CDR1 is SGHRS and CDR2 is YFSETQ in the germline V gene. CDR3 size: 16 residues. V dropped 4 bases and J dropped 0; count of bases not matched to a gene: 7. Drawing the rest from reference TRBV5-1 and TRBJ2-7, the complete variable domain is KAGVTQTPRYLIKTRGQQVTLSCSPISGHRSVSWYQQTPGQGLQFLFEYFSETQRNKGNFPGRFSGRQFSNSRSEMNVSTLELGDSALYLCASSPPLAGGSYEQYFGPGTRLTVT.

The gene calls are TRBV10-1 and TRBJ2-1; tentative D call: TRBD1 (5 bases). The germline CDR1 and CDR2 sequences are WNHNN and SYGVQD (reference sequence). V was clipped by 5 bases and J by 8 bases, with 7 bases between them. The CDR3 is 11 residues long. In DNA, the CDR3 is TGCGCCAGCAGTAAGGGGTATGAGCAGTTCTTC. This codes for CASSKGYEQFF.

This clone was detected once. The chain joins TRBV4-3 to TRBJ2-1, with D tentatively TRBD2 (6 bases). V lost 3 bases to trimming and J lost 9 bases, with 21 bases between them. The CDR3 spans 16 residues. CDR1 and CDR2 (germline): LGHNA, YSLEER. This CDR3 is CASSHQWISGGIEQFF. CDR3 DNA: TGCGCCAGCAGCCACCAGTGGATTTCGGGCGGGATTGAGCAGTTCTTC.

The V call is TRBV29-1, the J call TRBJ2-7; TRBD2 might be the D (6 bases). Trimming stripped 5 bases from V and 4 bases from J, with 18 bases between. Germline loops: CDR1 SQVTM, CDR2 ANQGSEA. The CDR3 loop spans 14 amino acids. The CDR3 here is CSVTTGAAVYEQYF. CDR3 nucleotides: TGCAGCGTTACGACGGGAGCGGCCGTATACGAGCAGTACTTC.

The rearrangement joins TRBV12-3 or TRBV12-4 to TRBJ2-1; D is ambiguous. Between the trimmed V and J ends, which lost 3 bases and 6 bases, there was a span of 6 bases. The CDR3 length is 12 residues. CDR3 loop: CASSFLGNEQFF. In DNA, the CDR3 is TGTGCCAGCAGTTTTCTCGGCAATGAGCAGTTCTTC.

Remarks on this clone: The sample has other DNA sequences that encode this CDR3 too. CDR3 region: CATSVQGGDNEQFF. The DNA for the CDR3 is TGTGCCACCAGCGTACAGGGAGGGGACAATGAGCAGTTCTTC. V usage is TRBV24-1 and J usage is TRBJ2-1; weak D call: TRBD2 (7 bases). The germline V gene has CDR1 KGHDR and CDR2 SFDVKD. V lost 7 bases and J 5 bases, leaving 14 bases between the germline ends. The CDR3 is 14 residues long.

The chain uses TRBV4-1 and TRBJ2-1; 10 positions agree with TRBD2. Per germline, CDR1 MGHRA and CDR2 YSYEKL. CDR3 length: 15 amino acids. V gave up 8 bases and J gave up 9 bases; unmatched junction bases: 13. The CDR3 reads CASASTSGLIGEQFF. The DNA of the CDR3 is TGCGCCAGCGCTTCGACTAGCGGGTTGATAGGTGAGCAGTTCTTC.

Only one count was recorded for this clone. This sequence joins TRBV5-4 and TRBJ2-2, with D possibly matching TRBD2 (6 bases). Between the trimmed V and J ends, which lost 4 bases and 4 bases, there was a span of 17 bases. Germline assignment: CDR1 SGHNT and CDR2 YYREEE (reference sequence). The CDR3 covers 16 residues. The CDR3 DNA sequence: TGTGCCAGCAGCCCGGAGGCCCAGGGAGGCACCGGGGAGCTGTTTTTT. As protein: CASSPEAQGGTGELFF.

This chain links TRBV6-5 with TRBJ2-7, with D possibly TRBD1 on 5 matching bases. V lost 2 bases to trimming and J lost 12 bases, with 17 bases between them. Germline V gene data show CDR1 as MNHEY and CDR2 as SVGAGI. The CDR3 is 13 amino acids. The CDR3, as DNA: TGTGCCAGCAGTTACGAAGGACACTACCCGACGTACTTC. This sequence encodes CASSYEGHYPTYF.

The chain combines TRBV28 with TRBJ1-4, with D possibly being TRBD1 (6 bases). Germline CDR1 is MDHEN and CDR2 is SYDVKM. V dropped 3 bases and J dropped 3 bases, with 8 bases sitting between them. The CDR3 totals 14 residues. The CDR3 nucleotides are TGTGCCAGCAGTTTCCAGGGGTCTAATGAAAAACTGTTTTTT. It is translated as CASSFQGSNEKLFF.